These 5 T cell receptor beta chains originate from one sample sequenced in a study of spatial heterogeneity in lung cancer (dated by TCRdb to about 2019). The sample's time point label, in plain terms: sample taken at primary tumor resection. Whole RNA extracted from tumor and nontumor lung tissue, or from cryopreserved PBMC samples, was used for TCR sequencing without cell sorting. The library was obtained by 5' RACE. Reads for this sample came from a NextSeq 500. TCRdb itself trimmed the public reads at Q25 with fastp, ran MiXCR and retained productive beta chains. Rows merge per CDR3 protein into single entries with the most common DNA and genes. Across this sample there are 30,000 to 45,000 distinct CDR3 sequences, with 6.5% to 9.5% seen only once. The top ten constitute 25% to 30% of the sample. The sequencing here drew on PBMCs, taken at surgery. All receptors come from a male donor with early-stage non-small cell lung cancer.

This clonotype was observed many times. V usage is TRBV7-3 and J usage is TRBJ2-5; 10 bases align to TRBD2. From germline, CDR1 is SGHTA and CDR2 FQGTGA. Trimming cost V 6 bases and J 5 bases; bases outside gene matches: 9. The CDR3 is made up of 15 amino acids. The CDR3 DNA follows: TGTGCCAGCAGTCCACGTAGCGGGAGGAGCGAGACCCAGTACTTC. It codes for CASSPRSGRSETQYF.

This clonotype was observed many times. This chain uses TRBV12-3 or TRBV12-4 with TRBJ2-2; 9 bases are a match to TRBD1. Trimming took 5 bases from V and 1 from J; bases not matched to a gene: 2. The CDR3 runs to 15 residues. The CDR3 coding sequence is TGTGCCAGCAGTCCGACAGGGGGGAACACCGGGGAGCTGTTTTTT. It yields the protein CASSPTGGNTGELFF.

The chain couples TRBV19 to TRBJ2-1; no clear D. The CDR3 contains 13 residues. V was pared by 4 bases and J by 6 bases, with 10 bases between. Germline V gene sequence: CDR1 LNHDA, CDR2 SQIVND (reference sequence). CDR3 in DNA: TGTGCCAGTAGTACCATGCATAGCAATGAGCAGTTCTTC. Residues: CASSTMHSNEQFF.

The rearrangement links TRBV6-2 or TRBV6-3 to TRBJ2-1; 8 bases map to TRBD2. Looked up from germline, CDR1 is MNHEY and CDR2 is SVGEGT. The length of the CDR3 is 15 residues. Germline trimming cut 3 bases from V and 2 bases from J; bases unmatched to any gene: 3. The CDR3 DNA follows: TGTGCCAGCAGTTATACTAGCGGAACCTACAATGAGCAGTTCTTC. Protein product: CASSYTSGTYNEQFF.

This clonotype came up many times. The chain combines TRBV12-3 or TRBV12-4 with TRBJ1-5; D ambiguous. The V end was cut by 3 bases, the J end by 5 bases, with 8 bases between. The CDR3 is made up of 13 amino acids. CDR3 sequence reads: CASSFSRDQPQHF. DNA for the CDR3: TGTGCCAGCAGTTTTAGCCGGGATCAGCCCCAGCATTTT.